The rows below give T cell receptor beta chains drawn from one sample of a study of blood T cell repertoires in COVID-19. This table comes from immunoSEQ multiplex PCR, and its TCRdb copy is limited to in-frame clones, with some not included. The sample consists of about 180,000 clones, roughly 82% of them appearing once. The specimen was PBMCs or T cells enriched from blood (not recorded which). These TCRs come from a woman aged 30 to 39 who had recovered from COVID-19. Each CDR3 is given with its conserved first and last residue. D genes are given only for firm matches. Only some rows state a clone size, as once, few, many or a class for expanded clones.

cdr3_nt: TGTGCCAGTAGTATGTATGTACGGCGGGAGTATCTGGGGAATGAGCAGTTCTTC
cdr3_aa: CASSMYVRREYLGNEQFF
v_call: TRBV19
clone_size: NA
d_call: TRBD2
j_call: TRBJ2-1

cdr3_nt: TGTGCCAGCAGCCCGACTAGCGGGAGGGCCTACGAGCAGTACTTC
cdr3_aa: CASSPTSGRAYEQYF
v_call: TRBV7-8
clone_size: NA
d_call: TRBD2
j_call: TRBJ2-7

cdr3_nt: TGTGCCAGCAGAATGGACAGTACGGGGTACGAGCAGTACTTC
cdr3_aa: CASRMDSTGYEQYF
v_call: TRBV6-5
clone_size: NA
d_call: NA
j_call: TRBJ2-7

cdr3_nt: TGTGCCGGCCCCAGTTCCGGGTTTGGCTACACCTTC
cdr3_aa: CAGPSSGFGYTF
v_call: TRBV27
clone_size: NA
d_call: NA
j_call: TRBJ1-2

cdr3_nt: TGTGCCAGCAGTTTACTGAGCGGGAGTCTTGGGAATGAGCAGTTCTTC
cdr3_aa: CASSLLSGSLGNEQFF
v_call: TRBV6-2/TRBV6-3
clone_size: NA
d_call: TRBD2
j_call: TRBJ2-1

cdr3_nt: TGTGCCAGCAGCCTACAGGGGAACTATGGCTACACCTTC
cdr3_aa: CASSLQGNYGYTF
v_call: TRBV6-5
clone_size: NA
d_call: TRBD1
j_call: TRBJ1-2

cdr3_nt: TGTGCCAGCAGCCAAGATTGGCTAGCGGGAGCCACCGGGGAGCTGTTTTTT
cdr3_aa: CASSQDWLAGATGELFF
v_call: TRBV3-1/TRBV3-2
clone_size: once
d_call: TRBD2
j_call: TRBJ2-2

cdr3_nt: TGTGCCAGCAATCGAGACACTGAAGCTTTCTTT
cdr3_aa: CASNRDTEAFF
v_call: TRBV6-5
clone_size: NA
d_call: NA
j_call: TRBJ1-1

cdr3_nt: TGCAGTGCTAGTAACCGGGATGAGCAGTTCTTC
cdr3_aa: CSASNRDEQFF
v_call: TRBV20-1
clone_size: NA
d_call: NA
j_call: TRBJ2-1

cdr3_nt: TGTGCCAGCAGTGCCGGGACAGATAATTCACCCCTCCACTTT
cdr3_aa: CASSAGTDNSPLHF
v_call: TRBV6-4
clone_size: NA
d_call: TRBD1
j_call: TRBJ1-6

cdr3_nt: TGTGCCAGCAGTTTGCTGCGCTCCTATAATTCACCCCTCCACTTT
cdr3_aa: CASSLLRSYNSPLHF
v_call: TRBV28
clone_size: NA
d_call: NA
j_call: TRBJ1-6

cdr3_nt: TGTGCCAGCATACCCGTTCGGGGGGCAGATACGCAGTATTTT
cdr3_aa: CASIPVRGADTQYF
v_call: TRBV27
clone_size: NA
d_call: TRBD2
j_call: TRBJ2-3

cdr3_nt: TGTGCCAGCAGCAACGGGGGGACTAACTCCTACGAGCAGTACTTC
cdr3_aa: CASSNGGTNSYEQYF
v_call: TRBV13
clone_size: NA
d_call: TRBD2
j_call: TRBJ2-7

cdr3_nt: TGTGCCAGCTCACCAGTTGAAGGTCGGGGCACCGGGGAGCTGTTTTTT
cdr3_aa: CASSPVEGRGTGELFF
v_call: TRBV18
clone_size: NA
d_call: NA
j_call: TRBJ2-2

cdr3_nt: TGTGCCAGTAGTCTAACGACAGGGAATGGCTACACCTTC
cdr3_aa: CASSLTTGNGYTF
v_call: TRBV19
clone_size: NA
d_call: TRBD1
j_call: TRBJ1-2

cdr3_nt: TGTGCCAGCAGTTTATCGATTGGCAGAAACATTCAGTACTTC
cdr3_aa: CASSLSIGRNIQYF
v_call: TRBV28
clone_size: NA
d_call: NA
j_call: TRBJ2-4

cdr3_nt: TGTGCCAGCAGCTCCTCAGGAAAGAGCACAGATACGCAGTATTTT
cdr3_aa: CASSSSGKSTDTQYF
v_call: TRBV11-2
clone_size: NA
d_call: NA
j_call: TRBJ2-3

cdr3_nt: TGCGCCAGCAGCCAAGGGAGGGCTGGGGAAAAACTGTTTTTT
cdr3_aa: CASSQGRAGEKLFF
v_call: TRBV4-1
clone_size: NA
d_call: NA
j_call: TRBJ1-4

cdr3_nt: TGTGCCAGCAGCCTAGACTCTTCGAACACCGGGGAGCTGTTTTTT
cdr3_aa: CASSLDSSNTGELFF
v_call: TRBV11-2
clone_size: once
d_call: NA
j_call: TRBJ2-2

cdr3_nt: TGTGCCAGCAGCCAAGATAGGAGGGACCCACAGCCCCAGCATTTT
cdr3_aa: CASSQDRRDPQPQHF
v_call: TRBV3-1/TRBV3-2
clone_size: NA
d_call: NA
j_call: TRBJ1-5

cdr3_nt: TGTGCCAGCAGCACTGATGGCGGGGGGACCGGGGAGCTGTTTTTT
cdr3_aa: CASSTDGGGTGELFF
v_call: TRBV5-4
clone_size: few
d_call: TRBD2
j_call: TRBJ2-2

cdr3_nt: TGTGCCAGCAGCCGACAGGGATCCGATGGCTACACCTTC
cdr3_aa: CASSRQGSDGYTF
v_call: TRBV7-9
clone_size: NA
d_call: TRBD1
j_call: TRBJ1-2

cdr3_nt: TGTGCCAGCTGGGGAGCTCCCGACACCGGGGAGCTGTTTTTT
cdr3_aa: CASWGAPDTGELFF
v_call: TRBV5-6
clone_size: NA
d_call: NA
j_call: TRBJ2-2

cdr3_nt: TGCGCCAGCAGCTTGAGGACTAGCGGGAGGGGTGCTAGCACAGATACGCAGTATTTT
cdr3_aa: CASSLRTSGRGASTDTQYF
v_call: TRBV5-1
clone_size: NA
d_call: TRBD2
j_call: TRBJ2-3

cdr3_nt: TGTACCAACCCGCGGGGCGCAGGAGGAAACACCATATATTTT
cdr3_aa: CTNPRGAGGNTIYF
v_call: TRBV24-1
clone_size: NA
d_call: NA
j_call: TRBJ1-3

cdr3_nt: TGTGCCAGCAGCGCACCGGGACAGGTGGGGGTAGGTGAAGCTTTCTTT
cdr3_aa: CASSAPGQVGVGEAFF
v_call: TRBV5-6
clone_size: once
d_call: TRBD1
j_call: TRBJ1-1

cdr3_nt: TGCGCCAGCAGCTTGGACTGGACTAGGAAACGAGAGCAGTTCTTC
cdr3_aa: CASSLDWTRKREQFF
v_call: TRBV5-1
clone_size: NA
d_call: TRBD2
j_call: TRBJ2-1

cdr3_nt: TGTGCCATCAGGAAAAGCCGGGACAGCCTACTGAACACTGAAGCTTTCTTT
cdr3_aa: CAIRKSRDSLLNTEAFF
v_call: TRBV10-3
clone_size: NA
d_call: TRBD1
j_call: TRBJ1-1

cdr3_nt: TGTGCCAGCAGTTTGCTCGGCGGGAGGGGCTACAATGAGCAGTTCTTC
cdr3_aa: CASSLLGGRGYNEQFF
v_call: TRBV27
clone_size: NA
d_call: TRBD2
j_call: TRBJ2-1

cdr3_nt: TGTGCCAGCAGTACCCTGAGGAACGAGCAGTACTTC
cdr3_aa: CASSTLRNEQYF
v_call: TRBV12-3/TRBV12-4
clone_size: NA
d_call: NA
j_call: TRBJ2-7

cdr3_nt: TGCGCCAGCAGCTTGGGTTTGGGTGACAGGGCCAATTCACCCCTCCACTTT
cdr3_aa: CASSLGLGDRANSPLHF
v_call: TRBV5-1
clone_size: NA
d_call: TRBD1
j_call: TRBJ1-6

cdr3_nt: TGTGCCAGCAGCCGCCCGGCGAGGAGGGTGGTTAAACTCCAAGAGACCCAGTACTTC
cdr3_aa: CASSRPARRVVKLQETQYF
v_call: TRBV7-2
clone_size: NA
d_call: NA
j_call: TRBJ2-5

cdr3_nt: TGTGCCAGCAGCGTGGGACAGGGGGCAAAAAACACTGAAGCTTTCTTT
cdr3_aa: CASSVGQGAKNTEAFF
v_call: TRBV2
clone_size: NA
d_call: TRBD1
j_call: TRBJ1-1

cdr3_nt: TGTGCCATCAGGGCGGGACAGGGGATTTCGTCGGGGGCCAACGTCCTGACTTTC
cdr3_aa: CAIRAGQGISSGANVLTF
v_call: TRBV10-3
clone_size: NA
d_call: TRBD1
j_call: TRBJ2-6

cdr3_nt: TGTGCCACCAGCAGAGAGTCCAGGGAAGTCACCGGGGAGCTGTTTTTT
cdr3_aa: CATSRESREVTGELFF
v_call: TRBV15
clone_size: NA
d_call: NA
j_call: TRBJ2-2

cdr3_nt: TGTGCCAGCGGCACGGGGATGGCCGGGGAGCTGTTTTTT
cdr3_aa: CASGTGMAGELFF
v_call: TRBV25-1
clone_size: NA
d_call: NA
j_call: TRBJ2-2

cdr3_nt: TGTGCCAGCAGCCAGGGGACTAGCGGGGGCATTCAGTACTTC
cdr3_aa: CASSQGTSGGIQYF
v_call: TRBV3-1/TRBV3-2
clone_size: NA
d_call: TRBD2
j_call: TRBJ2-4

cdr3_nt: TGTGCCAGCAGCTTGCCCTGGACTAGCGGACACAATGAGCAGTTCTTC
cdr3_aa: CASSLPWTSGHNEQFF
v_call: TRBV5-8
clone_size: NA
d_call: TRBD2
j_call: TRBJ2-1

cdr3_nt: TGTGCCAGCAGCCAAGTAAGCCCCTGGGGGGCGAACACCGGGGAGCTGTTTTTT
cdr3_aa: CASSQVSPWGANTGELFF
v_call: TRBV3-1/TRBV3-2
clone_size: NA
d_call: NA
j_call: TRBJ2-2

cdr3_nt: TGTGCCAGTAGCCCATTCACAGGGGAGTATGGCTACACCTTC
cdr3_aa: CASSPFTGEYGYTF
v_call: TRBV19
clone_size: NA
d_call: TRBD1
j_call: TRBJ1-2

cdr3_nt: TGTGCCAGCAGTGACAGCGGGAGGGCCGCGATCTTGGGTCATGAGCAGTTCTTC
cdr3_aa: CASSDSGRAAILGHEQFF
v_call: TRBV2
clone_size: NA
d_call: TRBD2
j_call: TRBJ2-1

cdr3_nt: TGTGCCAGCAGTGACGCGGGAGTTATATACAATGAGCAGTTCTTC
cdr3_aa: CASSDAGVIYNEQFF
v_call: TRBV28
clone_size: NA
d_call: TRBD2
j_call: TRBJ2-1

cdr3_nt: TGTGCCAGCAGCCCCCGCAGGGGGCAAGATGAAGCTTTCTTT
cdr3_aa: CASSPRRGQDEAFF
v_call: TRBV3-1/TRBV3-2
clone_size: few
d_call: TRBD1
j_call: TRBJ1-1

cdr3_nt: TGTGCCAGCAGTTTGGGCCCGGACAGCAGCAATCAGCCCCAGCATTTT
cdr3_aa: CASSLGPDSSNQPQHF
v_call: TRBV28
clone_size: NA
d_call: NA
j_call: TRBJ1-5

cdr3_nt: TGTGCCAGCAGTGCAACTAGCTACAATGAGCAGTTCTTC
cdr3_aa: CASSATSYNEQFF
v_call: TRBV3-1/TRBV3-2
clone_size: NA
d_call: NA
j_call: TRBJ2-1